Detailed here is one T cell receptor (beta chain). Its cognate antigen is unknown. The sample is drawn from a study of cytomegalovirus exposure and HLA in healthy donors. The primer mix had 60 Vbeta and 13 Jbeta primers. Repertoires were generated with immunoSEQ multiplex PCR, while TCRdb's copy carries only in-frame clones and drops some. Among roughly 300,000 clones listed, roughly 90% were seen once. Findings and limits, study-wide: According to the study, roughly 160 TCR beta chains were cytomegalovirus-associated.

The sequenced material came from PBMCs. The TCR was taken from a man aged 35 to 55 in good health and CMV-seropositive.

This CDR3 reads CASSSYRGRQNGYTF. The CDR3 region has the DNA TGTGCCAGCAGTAGCTACAGGGGGCGCCAAAATGGCTACACCTTC. V gene TRBV28 combines with J gene TRBJ1-2; TRBD1 matches at 9 bases. CDR1 and CDR2 (germline): MDHEN, SYDVKM. J lost 6 bases, V lost 5 bases, and 10 bases had no gene match. The CDR3 spans 15 residues.